This T cell receptor beta chain was found in a study of OX40 agonist ivuxolimab in advanced cancers. Sequencing used immunoSEQ multiplex PCR; TCRdb keeps in-frame clones, though not all of them. The sample yields under 100,000 clones, approximately 89% seen once. Germline V gene sequence: CDR1 KGHSH, CDR2 LQKENI. This CDR3 has 14 residues. V was clipped by 5 bases and J by 3 bases, with 13 bases between them. J is TRBJ1-1 and V is TRBV18; maybe TRBD1 (5 bases). The specimen comprised CD4+ or CD8+ T cells sorted from blood, sampled in a trial of the OX40 agonist ivuxolimab. This receptor was obtained from an adult with an advanced solid tumor such as melanoma, head and neck, liver or kidney cancer. The CDR3 DNA is TGTGCCAGCTCAAGCAACCGGGGGGACACTGAAGCTTTCTTT. This translates into CASSSNRGDTEAFF.